This TCR beta chain was captured by sequencing in a study of blood T cell repertoires in COVID-19. About the research overall: Material from acute and convalescent COVID-19 was sourced from the United States, Italy and Spain.

Only in-frame clones appear in the TCRdb table, and some are missing; sequencing was by immunoSEQ multiplex PCR. The data contain approximately 170,000 clones, around 86% of them singletons. Trimming pared 2 bases from V and 1 base from J, leaving 7 bases between. CDR1 and CDR2 from the germline V gene are MNHEY and SVGAGI. The CDR3 covers 14 residues. Seattle participants joined during active infection and were tracked over time. Input material: peripheral blood. This clonotype originated in an elderly woman with COVID-19, enrolled during active disease. The chain recombines TRBV6-5 with TRBJ2-3; D not certain. The CDR3 protein is CASSYGLGTDTQYF. The DNA of the CDR3 is TGTGCCAGCAGTTACGGGCTGGGCACAGATACGCAGTATTTT.